This T cell receptor beta chain is drawn from a study of T cells in Graves' hyperthyroidism and ophthalmopathy. Absent ophthalmopathy progression within 18 months defined stable Graves' hyperthyroidism. This CDR3 has 12 residues. Germline assignment: CDR1 SNHLY and CDR2 FYNNEI. The ends were cut back, 4 bases at V and 5 bases at J, with 8 bases in the middle. This clonotype was recorded at least ten times. Regions amplified from RNA transcripts were the TCR beta CDR3 regions. With the HTBI primer set, the TCR CDR3 went through a first round of RT-PCR. TCRdb processed the multiplex PCR reads anew with MiXCR; each CDR3 protein has one entry. The table lists about 400,000 distinct CDR3 sequences, about a sixth of them singletons, with about 7.7% in the top ten.

The sequencing input was blood. V and J are TRBV2 and TRBJ2-5; the D is unclear. The sequence derives from a woman aged 18-29 years with Graves' hyperthyroidism. CDR3 sequence: CASSVREETQYF. The CDR3 region has the DNA TGTGCCAGCAGTGTACGAGAGGAGACCCAGTACTTC.